The 30 T cell receptor beta chains below come from one sample, sequenced in a study of T-cell memory formation after mild COVID-19. TCRdb independently ran MiXCR on the 5' RACE reads; one entry per CDR3 protein. Of about 180,000 distinct CDR3 sequences in the sample, more than 15% were seen once. Sequenced sample: PBMCs or a T cell subset sorted from them (not recorded which). All receptors come from an adult woman who had mild COVID-19 (a few samples of this study predate the infection). Cell type and time point are not known.

The chain carries TRBV5-1 and TRBJ1-4, with TRBD1 as a possible D gene (6 bases). The CDR3 is made up of 16 amino acids. V was trimmed by 4 bases and J by 3 bases, leaving 16 bases between them. CDR1 is SGHRS and CDR2 is YFSETQ in the germline V gene. In nucleotides, the CDR3 is TGCGCCAGCAGCCCGCCGGGGGCGACGGCTAATGAAAAACTGTTTTTT. Translating it yields CASSPPGATANEKLFF.

The rearrangement joins TRBV5-6 to TRBJ2-7; 8 positions agree with TRBD1. Germline values: CDR1 SGHDT, CDR2 YYEEEE. The CDR3 is 14 residues long. The V gene end was trimmed by 2 bases and the J gene end by 4 bases; junction bases not matched to a gene: 5. CDR3 protein: CASSFGQGVYEQYF. The CDR3, as DNA: TGTGCCAGCAGCTTTGGACAGGGTGTGTACGAGCAGTACTTC.

The V and J genes are TRBV5-1 and TRBJ2-1; TRBD1 agrees at 11 bases. CDR1 is SGHRS, CDR2 YFSETQ, per germline. This CDR3 region has 15 residues. With 4 bases clipped from V and 6 bases from J, the junction kept 6 bases outside the gene matches. CDR3 residues: CASSLGTGGPNEQFF. CDR3 bases: TGCGCCAGCAGCCTGGGGACAGGGGGTCCCAATGAGCAGTTCTTC. Looking up the rest from reference TRBV5-1 and TRBJ2-1 gives the full variable domain: KAGVTQTPRYLIKTRGQQVTLSCSPISGHRSVSWYQQTPGQGLQFLFEYFSETQRNKGNFPGRFSGRQFSNSRSEMNVSTLELGDSALYLCASSLGTGGPNEQFFGPGTRLTVL.

This clonotype was detected a few times. This chain connects TRBV7-9 to TRBJ2-2; TRBD1 matches 7 bases. The length of the CDR3 is 16 residues. Losses at the gene ends were 8 bases for V and 2 bases for J; bases not matched to a gene: 11. Germline V gene sequence: CDR1 SEHNR, CDR2 FQNEAQ (reference sequence). The CDR3 sequence is CASSRIWDRNTGELFF. The CDR3 DNA reads as TGTGCCAGCTCCCGGATTTGGGACAGAAACACCGGGGAGCTGTTTTTT.

This clonotype was detected ten times or more. The CDR3 is CASSNVGTQYF. In nucleotides, the CDR3 is TGCGCCAGCAGTAACGTAGGGACGCAGTATTTT. The chain links TRBV5-1 to TRBJ2-3, with D hard to call. The CDR3 totals 11 residues. Germline loops: CDR1 SGHRS, CDR2 YFSETQ. V lost 5 bases, J lost 9 bases, and 10 bases lay in between.

This clonotype was seen a handful of times. This chain joins TRBV6-5 and TRBJ2-2, with 10 bases that match TRBD2. Germline CDR1 and CDR2: MNHEY and SVGAGI. V lost 6 bases to trimming and J lost 1 base; unmatched junction nucleotides: 2. The CDR3 is made up of 15 amino acids. In DNA, the CDR3 is TGTGCCAGCAGACCTAGCGGGGGGAACACCGGGGAGCTGTTTTTT. Amino acid sequence: CASRPSGGNTGELFF.

The sample holds a few counts of this clonotype. V usage is TRBV30 and J usage is TRBJ2-1, with 8 bases fitting TRBD1. Per germline, CDR1 GTSNPN and CDR2 SVGIG (reference sequence). V lost 0 bases to trimming and J lost 7 bases; unmatched junction nucleotides: 8. The CDR3 length is 15 residues. CDR3 protein: CAWSVQGGLRNEQFF. CDR3 nucleotides: TGTGCCTGGAGTGTACAGGGGGGCCTGAGAAATGAGCAGTTCTTC.

The chain recombines TRBV11-2 with TRBJ2-1; 11 positions match TRBD1. This CDR3 is built from 17 residues. V was pared by 2 bases and J by 10 bases, with 13 bases of the junction left unmatched. Germline values: CDR1 SGHAT, CDR2 FQNNGV. The CDR3 loop is CASSLSSPGTGGNEQFF. CDR3 DNA: TGTGCCAGCAGCTTAAGTTCCCCCGGGACAGGGGGGAACGAGCAGTTCTTC.

The V call is TRBV6-2 or TRBV6-3, the J call TRBJ2-3; tentatively, D is TRBD1 (6 bases). V gave up 8 bases and J gave up 0 bases, with 12 bases separating them. CDR1 MNHEY and CDR2 SVGEGT come from the germline V gene. This CDR3 is built from 14 residues. CDR3 in DNA: TGTGCCAGCGGAAACAGGGTTAGCACAGATACGCAGTATTTT. Amino acids: CASGNRVSTDTQYF.

The J gene is TRBJ2-1, the V gene TRBV20-1; the D is unclear. The CDR3 is 14 amino acids. The germline gives CDR1 DFQATT, CDR2 SNEGSKA (reference sequence). The V gene lost 6 bases and the J gene lost 5 bases, with 17 bases spanning the gap. CDR3 DNA sequence: TGCAGTGCCCCGACTCCCGGGTCGGACAATGAGCAGTTCTTC. Translation: CSAPTPGSDNEQFF.

This sequence joins TRBV20-1 and TRBJ2-1, with D possibly matching TRBD2 (5 bases). The CDR3 has 16 amino acids. CDR1 and CDR2 (germline): DFQATT, SNEGSKA (reference sequence). V lost 6 bases and J 2 bases, leaving 20 bases between the germline ends. The CDR3 region is CSAPDHRLAAYNEQFF. In nucleotides, the CDR3 is TGCAGTGCCCCCGACCACCGGCTAGCCGCCTACAATGAGCAGTTCTTC.

J is TRBJ1-4 and V is TRBV7-8; D is uncertain. The CDR3 runs 16 residues. CDR1 and CDR2 from the germline V gene are SGHVS and FQNEAQ. Trimming shortened V by 1 base and J by 8 bases, and 17 bases separated the two germline ends. Here the CDR3 reads CASSLGSAGIEEKLFF. The CDR3 region has the DNA TGTGCCAGCAGCTTAGGGTCGGCGGGGATTGAGGAAAAACTGTTTTTT. The complete variable domain, with remaining parts taken from reference TRBV7-8 and TRBJ1-4, reads GAGVSQSPRYKVAKRGQDVALRCDPISGHVSLFWYQQALGQGPEFLTYFQNEAQLDKSGLPSDRFFAERPEGSVSTLKIQRTQQEDSAVYLCASSLGSAGIEEKLFFGSGTQLSVL.

The chain has TRBV20-1 and TRBJ1-1, with TRBD1 matching over 7 bases. There are 13 residues in the CDR3. V lost 6 bases to trimming and J lost 6 bases; unmatched junction nucleotides: 10. CDR1 and CDR2 from the germline V gene are DFQATT and SNEGSKA (reference sequence). CDR3 loop: CSARRDSRAEAFF. In DNA form, the CDR3 reads TGCAGTGCACGAAGGGACAGTAGGGCTGAAGCTTTCTTT.

There are a few counts of this clonotype. This chain links TRBV20-1 with TRBJ2-1, with 14 bases that match TRBD2. Germline V CDR1 and CDR2: DFQATT, SNEGSKA (reference sequence). The CDR3 length is 17 residues. V lost 6 bases and J lost 10; bases outside the gene matches: 17. The DNA of the CDR3 is TGCAGTGCACCCGGGACTAGCGGGGGCTTTCAATATTTCGAGCAGTTCTTC. Protein product: CSAPGTSGGFQYFEQFF.

In its sample, this clonotype was seen a few times. The chain carries TRBV4-3 and TRBJ2-1; 12 nucleotides match TRBD2. The length of the CDR3 is 15 residues. The trim removed 0 bases at V and 13 bases at J, leaving 7 bases unmatched. Germline values: CDR1 LGHNA, CDR2 YSLEER. The CDR3 reads CASSQDLLAGGSQFF. The CDR3 nucleotides are TGCGCCAGCAGCCAAGATCTCCTAGCGGGAGGGTCCCAGTTCTTC.

V is TRBV5-1 and J is TRBJ1-4; 9 bases map to TRBD1. The CDR3 is made up of 15 amino acids. The germline V gene has CDR1 SGHRS and CDR2 YFSETQ. Trimming at V came to 3 bases and at J to 7 bases, leaving 7 bases not matched to a gene. The CDR3 nucleotides read TGCGCCAGCAGCTGGCCGGGACAGGGCGCTGAAAAACTGTTTTTT. The encoded protein is CASSWPGQGAEKLFF.

This clonotype turned up a few times. The gene calls are TRBV5-1 and TRBJ2-1; 7 bases are a match to TRBD1. The trim removed 4 bases at V and 0 bases at J, leaving 4 bases unmatched. This CDR3 is built from 15 residues. Looked up from germline, CDR1 is SGHRS and CDR2 is YFSETQ. DNA of the CDR3: TGCGCCAGCAGCCCCGACAGGGTCTCCTACAATGAGCAGTTCTTC. Translated, it gives CASSPDRVSYNEQFF.

Only a few counts were recorded for this clonotype. V gene TRBV18 combines with J gene TRBJ2-7; D is unresolved. This CDR3 spans 12 amino acids. The germline V gene has CDR1 KGHSH and CDR2 LQKENI. V shed 3 bases and J shed 2 bases, with 5 bases lying between them. CDR3 sequence: CASSPLTYEQYF. DNA of the CDR3: TGTGCCAGCTCACCCCTGACCTACGAGCAGTACTTC.

The J gene is TRBJ2-3, the V gene TRBV5-1, with D perhaps TRBD1 or TRBD2 (6 bases each). Trimming took off 0 bases at V and 0 bases at J, with 14 bases between the two ends. In germline, CDR1 is SGHRS, CDR2 YFSETQ. The CDR3 spans 17 residues. CDR3 protein: CASSLEPGAPSTDTQYF. DNA of the CDR3: TGCGCCAGCAGCTTGGAACCGGGGGCCCCTAGCACAGATACGCAGTATTTT.

This rearrangement joins TRBV5-1 to TRBJ2-7; a weak D match, TRBD2 (6 bases). CDR1 is SGHRS and CDR2 is YFSETQ in the germline V gene. V lost 3 bases, J lost 7 bases, and 14 bases lay in between. The length of the CDR3 is 13 residues. The chain's CDR3 is CASSSPEGQEQYF. CDR3 sequence (DNA): TGCGCCAGCAGCTCCCCGGAGGGGCAAGAGCAGTACTTC.

In this sample, this clonotype turned up a few times. V usage is TRBV7-2 and J usage is TRBJ2-1, with TRBD1 as a possible D gene (6 bases). Germline V gives CDR1 SGHTA, CDR2 FQGNSA. Trimming stripped 4 bases from V and 5 bases from J, with 18 bases between. The CDR3 sequence is 16 residues long. CDR3 loop: CASSSTSGVENNEQFF. CDR3 DNA sequence: TGTGCCAGCAGCTCAACGTCAGGGGTGGAGAACAATGAGCAGTTCTTC.

This chain connects TRBV7-8 to TRBJ1-6, with D hard to call. CDR3 size: 16 residues. CDR1 and CDR2 (germline): SGHVS, FQNEAQ. Trimming pared 4 bases from V and 4 bases from J, leaving 14 bases between. The chain's CDR3 is CASSSSLQSYNSPLHF. Here the CDR3 DNA reads TGTGCCAGCAGCTCCTCGCTACAGAGTTATAATTCACCCCTCCACTTT.

This clonotype was counted a few times. This chain links TRBV29-1 with TRBJ1-2, with D unclear. Trimming cost V 5 bases and J 4 bases, with 11 bases left between them. Per germline, CDR1 SQVTM and CDR2 ANQGSEA. CDR3 length equals 12 residues. CDR3 sequence reads: CSVLSYPYGYTF. The CDR3 DNA reads as TGCAGCGTTTTAAGCTATCCCTATGGCTACACCTTC.

The chain recombines TRBV19 with TRBJ2-7, with 7 bases fitting TRBD1. This CDR3 region has 14 residues. J lost 4 bases, V lost 5 bases, and 8 bases had no gene match. CDR1 and CDR2 (germline): LNHDA, SQIVND (reference sequence). This CDR3 is CASSLFDRVYEQYF. The CDR3 DNA reads TGTGCCAGTAGTCTATTTGACAGGGTGTACGAGCAGTACTTC.

This clonotype appeared a few times. The gene calls are TRBV5-1 and TRBJ2-3, with D possibly TRBD2 on 6 matching bases. Germline assignment: CDR1 SGHRS and CDR2 YFSETQ. V was pared by 2 bases and J by 2 bases, with 12 bases between. CDR3 length: 15 residues. Written as DNA, the CDR3 is TGCGCCAGCAGCTTTAATCCGGGAGACACAGATACGCAGTATTTT. Its translation: CASSFNPGDTDTQYF.

This chain connects TRBV12-3 or TRBV12-4 to TRBJ1-2; TRBD1 might be the D (6 bases). V gave up 5 bases and J gave up 0 bases, with 7 bases separating them. This CDR3 has 13 residues. DNA for the CDR3: TGTGCCAGCAGTACAGGGTCTAACTATGGCTACACCTTC. Its protein is CASSTGSNYGYTF.

This clonotype was found once. The chain carries TRBV4-1 and TRBJ1-6, with D possibly being TRBD1 (5 bases). The CDR3 contains 14 residues. The germline V gene encodes CDR1 MGHRA and CDR2 YSYEKL. V lost 4 bases, J lost 4 bases, and 8 bases lay in between. The CDR3 DNA follows: TGCGCCAGCAGCCGACAGACATATAATTCACCCCTCCACTTT. Its protein is CASSRQTYNSPLHF.

This clonotype has more than one count but fewer than ten. The V call is TRBV7-9, the J call TRBJ2-1; 10 nucleotides line up with TRBD1. V shed 3 bases, J shed 5 bases, and the junction held 7 bases outside the gene matches. Germline CDR1 reads SEHNR; CDR2 reads FQNEAQ (reference sequence). The CDR3 length is 16 residues. The chain's CDR3 is CASSLGQGIRDNEQFF. In DNA form, the CDR3 reads TGTGCCAGCAGCTTGGGACAGGGGATACGGGACAATGAGCAGTTCTTC. The full variable domain, in which reference TRBV7-9 and TRBJ2-1 provide the parts outside the CDR3, is DTGVSQNPRHKITKRGQNVTFRCDPISEHNRLYWYRQTLGQGPEFLTYFQNEAQLEKSRLLSDRFSAERPKGSFSTLEIQRTEQGDSAMYLCASSLGQGIRDNEQFFGPGTRLTVL.

This clonotype turned up a few times. This rearrangement joins TRBV5-1 to TRBJ1-1; 8 bases are a match to TRBD1. Losses at the gene ends were 4 bases for V and 1 base for J; bases not matched to a gene: 6. This CDR3 has 15 residues. Looked up from germline, CDR1 is SGHRS and CDR2 is YFSETQ. The CDR3 DNA reads TGCGCCAGCAGCATCGCAGGGGGCCAGAACACTGAAGCTTTCTTT. Translating gives CASSIAGGQNTEAFF. The full variable domain, rest sourced from reference TRBV5-1 and TRBJ1-1, is KAGVTQTPRYLIKTRGQQVTLSCSPISGHRSVSWYQQTPGQGLQFLFEYFSETQRNKGNFPGRFSGRQFSNSRSEMNVSTLELGDSALYLCASSIAGGQNTEAFFGQGTRLTVV.

The chain carries TRBV5-5 and TRBJ2-1; D might be TRBD2 (5 bases). V was clipped by 2 bases and J by 3 bases, with 9 bases between them. This CDR3 is built from 14 residues. CDR1 and CDR2 from the germline V gene are SGHKS and YYEKEE (reference sequence). As DNA, the CDR3 is TGTGCCAGCAGCTTTCCTGCGGGCTACAATGAGCAGTTCTTC. This gives the protein CASSFPAGYNEQFF.